This is a list of T cell receptor beta chains from one sample in a study of radiotherapy plus CTLA-4 blockade in lung cancer. Method: immunoSEQ multiplex PCR; TCRdb's copy keeps in-frame clones and lacks some. The sample contains more than 95,000 clones, 65% to 75% of which appear only once. The sample consisted of peripheral blood, taken from a patient treated with radiotherapy plus ipilimumab. Receptor source: a human donor with non-small cell lung cancer who had a partial response to radiotherapy plus ipilimumab. Some clones in this sample may be carry-over from other donors' samples. CDR3s include the opening cysteine and the closing phenylalanine or tryptophan. The D gene is left open where the match is weak. Part of the rows lack a size; the others show once, few, many or a class for expanded clones.

len: 15
j_gene: TRBJ2-3
abundance: NA
d_gene: TRBD2
v_gene: TRBV28
CDR3aa: CASIPAGGGFETQYF
CDR3nt: TGTGCCAGCATCCCGGCGGGGGGCGGGTTTGAAACGCAGTATTTT

len: 13
j_gene: TRBJ2-7
abundance: NA
d_gene: TRBD1
v_gene: TRBV19
CDR3aa: CASTGTVGVEQYF
CDR3nt: TGTGCCAGTACCGGGACAGTCGGCGTAGAGCAGTACTTC

len: 16
j_gene: TRBJ2-5
abundance: NA
d_gene: TRBD2
v_gene: TRBV7-2
CDR3aa: CASSQGLAGGRETQYF
CDR3nt: TGTGCCAGCAGCCAGGGACTAGCGGGGGGGCGAGAGACCCAGTACTTC

len: 15
j_gene: TRBJ1-5
abundance: NA
d_gene: TRBD1
v_gene: TRBV28
CDR3aa: CASSRSGGGNQPQHF
CDR3nt: TGTGCCAGCAGTCGGTCAGGGGGCGGTAATCAGCCCCAGCATTTT

len: 13
j_gene: TRBJ2-7
abundance: NA
d_gene: TRBD2
v_gene: TRBV7-7
CDR3aa: CASSLAGGEVQYF
CDR3nt: TGTGCCAGCAGCTTAGCGGGGGGGGAGGTACAGTACTTC

len: 14
j_gene: TRBJ1-4
abundance: once
d_gene: TRBD1
v_gene: TRBV19
CDR3aa: CASGHTGVWEKLFF
CDR3nt: TGTGCCAGTGGGCATACAGGGGTCTGGGAAAAACTGTTTTTT

len: 15
j_gene: TRBJ2-5
abundance: NA
d_gene: TRBD2
v_gene: TRBV5-1
CDR3aa: CASSPLTSGGETQYF
CDR3nt: TGCGCCAGCAGCCCGCTGACTAGCGGGGGGGAGACCCAGTACTTC

len: 14
j_gene: TRBJ2-5
abundance: NA
d_gene: TRBD2
v_gene: TRBV28
CDR3aa: CASSTSGRGWTQYF
CDR3nt: TGTGCCAGCAGCACTAGCGGGCGTGGGTGGACCCAGTACTTC

len: 15
j_gene: TRBJ2-7
abundance: NA
d_gene: TRBD1
v_gene: TRBV5-1
CDR3aa: CASSPRGQGAYEQYF
CDR3nt: TGCGCCAGCAGCCCAAGAGGACAGGGGGCTTACGAGCAGTACTTC

len: 18
j_gene: TRBJ2-1
abundance: NA
d_gene: TRBD2
v_gene: TRBV7-3
CDR3aa: CASSPQSRLAGGDNEQFF
CDR3nt: TGTGCCAGCAGCCCTCAATCCCGACTAGCGGGGGGGGACAATGAGCAGTTCTTC

len: 14
j_gene: TRBJ2-7
abundance: NA
d_gene: NA
v_gene: TRBV7-9
CDR3aa: CASSSRVTSYEQYF
CDR3nt: TGTGCCAGCAGCAGTAGAGTGACTTCCTACGAGCAGTACTTC

len: 16
j_gene: TRBJ2-5
abundance: NA
d_gene: TRBD2
v_gene: TRBV11-3
CDR3aa: CASSYSGTSGEETQYF
CDR3nt: TGTGCCAGCAGCTATTCCGGGACTAGCGGGGAAGAGACCCAGTACTTC

len: 17
j_gene: TRBJ2-1
abundance: NA
d_gene: TRBD1
v_gene: TRBV28
CDR3aa: CASSPPARGPVYNEQFF
CDR3nt: TGTGCCAGCAGTCCTCCCGCGAGGGGGCCAGTATACAATGAGCAGTTCTTC

len: 12
j_gene: TRBJ1-2
abundance: NA
d_gene: TRBD1
v_gene: TRBV6-5
CDR3aa: CASRPGTGGYTF
CDR3nt: TGTGCCAGCAGACCCGGGACAGGTGGCTACACCTTC

len: 15
j_gene: TRBJ2-7
abundance: NA
d_gene: TRBD2
v_gene: TRBV7-2
CDR3aa: CASSLASGGSYEQYF
CDR3nt: TGTGCCAGCAGCTTAGCTAGCGGGGGATCCTACGAGCAGTACTTC

len: 14
j_gene: TRBJ2-2
abundance: NA
d_gene: NA
v_gene: TRBV6-1
CDR3aa: CASRNAAIGGELFF
CDR3nt: TGTGCCAGCCGAAACGCGGCGATTGGCGGGGAGCTGTTTTTT

len: 15
j_gene: TRBJ2-1
abundance: NA
d_gene: TRBD2
v_gene: TRBV7-2
CDR3aa: CASSLGRGSYNEQFF
CDR3nt: TGTGCCAGCAGCTTAGGGCGGGGGAGCTACAATGAGCAGTTCTTC

len: 16
j_gene: TRBJ2-7
abundance: NA
d_gene: TRBD2
v_gene: TRBV4-1
CDR3aa: CASSQSGEGPRHEQYF
CDR3nt: TGCGCCAGCAGCCAAAGCGGGGAAGGGCCTAGACACGAGCAGTACTTC

len: 18
j_gene: TRBJ2-6
abundance: NA
d_gene: NA
v_gene: TRBV4-3
CDR3aa: CASSQEGASAAGANVLTF
CDR3nt: TGCGCCAGCAGCCAAGAGGGGGCGTCGGCGGCTGGGGCCAACGTCCTGACTTTC

len: 19
j_gene: TRBJ2-7
abundance: few
d_gene: TRBD2
v_gene: TRBV10-3
CDR3aa: CAISELGSLAGLVLYEQYF
CDR3nt: TGTGCCATCAGTGAGTTGGGATCTCTAGCGGGATTGGTTCTCTACGAGCAGTACTTC

len: 16
j_gene: TRBJ2-2
abundance: NA
d_gene: TRBD2
v_gene: TRBV7-2
CDR3aa: CASSPDGRGGIGELFF
CDR3nt: TGTGCCAGCAGCCCTGACGGGCGGGGGGGTATCGGGGAGCTGTTTTTT

len: 15
j_gene: TRBJ1-5
abundance: NA
d_gene: TRBD1
v_gene: TRBV7-9
CDR3aa: CASSSQGASNQPQHF
CDR3nt: TGTGCCAGCAGCTCGCAGGGGGCAAGCAATCAGCCCCAGCATTTT

len: 14
j_gene: TRBJ2-2
abundance: NA
d_gene: TRBD2
v_gene: TRBV6-1
CDR3aa: CASNLAVNTGELFF
CDR3nt: TGTGCCAGCAACCTAGCGGTGAACACCGGGGAGCTGTTTTTT

len: 14
j_gene: TRBJ1-2
abundance: NA
d_gene: NA
v_gene: TRBV16
CDR3aa: CASSQSGQGYGYTF
CDR3nt: TGTGCCAGCAGCCAATCCGGGCAGGGCTATGGCTACACCTTC

len: 15
j_gene: TRBJ2-6
abundance: NA
d_gene: TRBD1
v_gene: TRBV5-1
CDR3aa: CASSLEGAGANVLTF
CDR3nt: TGCGCCAGCAGCTTGGAGGGGGCGGGGGCCAACGTCCTGACTTTC

len: 16
j_gene: TRBJ2-7
abundance: NA
d_gene: TRBD2
v_gene: TRBV2
CDR3aa: CASSSTSGSLAREQYF
CDR3nt: TGTGCCAGCAGTAGTACTAGCGGGAGTTTGGCTCGCGAGCAGTACTTC

len: 13
j_gene: TRBJ2-7
abundance: NA
d_gene: NA
v_gene: TRBV19
CDR3aa: CASSIQNSYEQYF
CDR3nt: TGTGCCAGTAGTATTCAGAATTCCTACGAGCAGTACTTC

len: 14
j_gene: TRBJ2-7
abundance: NA
d_gene: TRBD1
v_gene: TRBV28
CDR3aa: CASSLTGGRHEQYF
CDR3nt: TGTGCCAGCAGTTTAACAGGGGGCAGGCACGAGCAGTACTTC

len: 16
j_gene: TRBJ2-1
abundance: NA
d_gene: TRBD2
v_gene: TRBV7-2
CDR3aa: CASSSELAGSYNEQFF
CDR3nt: TGTGCCAGCAGCTCAGAACTAGCGGGCTCCTACAATGAGCAGTTCTTC

len: 13
j_gene: TRBJ2-7
abundance: NA
d_gene: TRBD2
v_gene: TRBV29-1
CDR3aa: CSVVSGRAYEQYF
CDR3nt: TGCAGCGTTGTGTCGGGGAGGGCGTACGAGCAGTACTTC

len: 14
j_gene: TRBJ1-2
abundance: NA
d_gene: TRBD1
v_gene: TRBV27
CDR3aa: CASSSDRGIYGYTF
CDR3nt: TGTGCCAGCAGTTCTGACAGGGGGATCTATGGCTACACCTTC

len: 14
j_gene: TRBJ2-4
abundance: NA
d_gene: NA
v_gene: TRBV4-2
CDR3aa: CASSQSQGSNIQYF
CDR3nt: TGTGCCAGCAGCCAAAGTCAGGGCTCCAACATTCAGTACTTC

len: 14
j_gene: TRBJ2-7
abundance: few
d_gene: NA
v_gene: TRBV11-3
CDR3aa: CASSWGRSNDEQYF
CDR3nt: TGTGCCAGCTCTTGGGGGCGGTCTAACGACGAGCAGTACTTC

len: 11
j_gene: TRBJ2-5
abundance: NA
d_gene: NA
v_gene: TRBV6-1
CDR3aa: CASSSLATQYF
CDR3nt: TGTGCCAGCAGCTCACTTGCGACCCAGTACTTC

len: 15
j_gene: TRBJ1-2
abundance: NA
d_gene: TRBD1
v_gene: TRBV25-1
CDR3aa: CASSGPGQGDYGYTF
CDR3nt: TGTGCCAGCAGTGGACCGGGACAGGGGGACTATGGCTACACCTTC

len: 16
j_gene: TRBJ2-7
abundance: once
d_gene: TRBD2
v_gene: TRBV19
CDR3aa: CASSIRGSGVSYEQYF
CDR3nt: TGTGCCAGTAGTATCCGAGGCAGCGGGGTCTCCTACGAGCAGTACTTC

len: 14
j_gene: TRBJ1-2
abundance: NA
d_gene: NA
v_gene: TRBV5-1
CDR3aa: CASSFSGPNYGYTF
CDR3nt: TGCGCCAGCAGCTTCTCAGGCCCGAACTATGGCTACACCTTC

len: 14
j_gene: TRBJ1-4
abundance: NA
d_gene: NA
v_gene: TRBV30
CDR3aa: CAWTEGSFNEKLFF
CDR3nt: TGTGCCTGGACGGAGGGCAGTTTTAATGAAAAACTGTTTTTT

len: 16
j_gene: TRBJ2-3
abundance: NA
d_gene: TRBD2
v_gene: TRBV6-5
CDR3aa: CASSYYGTSEGDTQYF
CDR3nt: TGTGCCAGCAGTTACTACGGGACTAGCGAGGGAGATACGCAGTATTTT

len: 14
j_gene: TRBJ1-4
abundance: NA
d_gene: NA
v_gene: TRBV13
CDR3aa: CASSKTGTTEKLFF
CDR3nt: TGTGCCAGCAGCAAGACGGGTACTACTGAAAAACTGTTTTTT

len: 15
j_gene: TRBJ2-7
abundance: few
d_gene: TRBD1
v_gene: TRBV6-6
CDR3aa: CASTFRDRGRREQYF
CDR3nt: TGTGCCAGCACTTTTCGGGACAGGGGGCGCAGGGAGCAGTACTTC

len: 15
j_gene: TRBJ2-4
abundance: few
d_gene: NA
v_gene: TRBV6-1
CDR3aa: CASIPPGLGRDIQYF
CDR3nt: TGTGCCAGCATACCACCGGGACTTGGCAGGGACATTCAGTACTTC

len: 16
j_gene: TRBJ1-4
abundance: NA
d_gene: TRBD1
v_gene: TRBV9
CDR3aa: CASSPTRGQGREKLFF
CDR3nt: TGTGCCAGCAGCCCGACCCGGGGACAGGGGAGGGAAAAACTGTTTTTT

len: 15
j_gene: TRBJ2-3
abundance: few
d_gene: TRBD2
v_gene: TRBV2
CDR3aa: CASRTGTSGMYTQYF
CDR3nt: TGTGCCAGCAGGACCGGGACTAGCGGGATGTATACGCAGTATTTT

len: 17
j_gene: TRBJ1-1
abundance: once
d_gene: TRBD1
v_gene: TRBV11-3
CDR3aa: CASSSEGAMGTNTEAFF
CDR3nt: TGTGCCAGCAGCTCTGAGGGGGCCATGGGGACTAACACTGAAGCTTTCTTT

len: 16
j_gene: TRBJ2-4
abundance: NA
d_gene: NA
v_gene: TRBV7-2
CDR3aa: CASSFRPGQAWTIQYF
CDR3nt: TGTGCCAGCAGCTTTCGCCCAGGGCAAGCTTGGACCATTCAGTACTTC

len: 15
j_gene: TRBJ1-3
abundance: few
d_gene: NA
v_gene: TRBV5-1
CDR3aa: CASSLGGGDGNTIYF
CDR3nt: TGCGCCAGCAGCTTGGGCGGGGGAGACGGAAACACCATATATTTT

len: 16
j_gene: TRBJ1-2
abundance: NA
d_gene: NA
v_gene: TRBV18
CDR3aa: CASSLSRTTPFYGYTF
CDR3nt: TGTGCCAGCTCACTCTCGAGGACAACCCCATTCTATGGCTACACCTTC

len: 14
j_gene: TRBJ1-5
abundance: few
d_gene: NA
v_gene: TRBV19
CDR3aa: CASRRELGNQPQHF
CDR3nt: TGTGCCAGTAGGCGGGAGTTGGGCAATCAGCCCCAGCATTTT

len: 18
j_gene: TRBJ2-6
abundance: NA
d_gene: NA
v_gene: TRBV19
CDR3aa: CASTDPGPGNGGANVLTF
CDR3nt: TGTGCCAGTACAGACCCCGGGCCCGGGAACGGTGGGGCCAACGTCCTGACTTTC

len: 14
j_gene: TRBJ1-1
abundance: NA
d_gene: NA
v_gene: TRBV15
CDR3aa: CATSRRALNTEAFF
CDR3nt: TGTGCCACCAGCAGGAGGGCTTTGAACACTGAAGCTTTCTTT

len: 13
j_gene: TRBJ1-6
abundance: NA
d_gene: TRBD1
v_gene: TRBV6-4
CDR3aa: CASSAGGFSPLHF
CDR3nt: TGTGCCAGCAGTGCAGGGGGCTTTTCACCCCTCCACTTT

len: 14
j_gene: TRBJ2-7
abundance: NA
d_gene: NA
v_gene: TRBV7-9
CDR3aa: CASTLGSGNYEQYF
CDR3nt: TGTGCCAGCACCCTAGGAAGCGGAAACTACGAGCAGTACTTC

len: 14
j_gene: TRBJ2-3
abundance: NA
d_gene: NA
v_gene: TRBV29-1
CDR3aa: CSVTESGSTDTQYF
CDR3nt: TGCAGCGTGACGGAGAGCGGTAGCACAGATACGCAGTATTTT

len: 14
j_gene: TRBJ2-1
abundance: NA
d_gene: NA
v_gene: TRBV30
CDR3aa: CAWKTGTWYNEQFF
CDR3nt: TGTGCCTGGAAGACCGGGACTTGGTACAATGAGCAGTTCTTC

len: 15
j_gene: TRBJ1-2
abundance: NA
d_gene: TRBD1
v_gene: TRBV5-1
CDR3aa: CASSLALTGDYGYTF
CDR3nt: TGCGCCAGCAGCTTAGCACTTACAGGGGACTATGGCTACACCTTC

len: 15
j_gene: TRBJ2-1
abundance: NA
d_gene: NA
v_gene: TRBV7-9
CDR3aa: CASSLASVRGGEQFF
CDR3nt: TGTGCCAGCAGCTTAGCGTCCGTCAGGGGTGGTGAGCAGTTCTTC

len: 15
j_gene: TRBJ2-2
abundance: NA
d_gene: TRBD2
v_gene: TRBV7-2
CDR3aa: CASSVERGGTGELFF
CDR3nt: TGTGCCAGCAGCGTCGAGCGGGGGGGCACCGGGGAGCTGTTTTTT

len: 15
j_gene: TRBJ2-3
abundance: NA
d_gene: TRBD1
v_gene: TRBV6-6
CDR3aa: CASSGRDRGTDTQYF
CDR3nt: TGTGCCAGCAGTGGCCGGGACAGGGGCACAGATACGCAGTATTTT

len: 15
j_gene: TRBJ1-1
abundance: NA
d_gene: TRBD1
v_gene: TRBV5-4
CDR3aa: CASSARQGLTTEAFF
CDR3nt: TGCGCCAGCAGCGCCCGACAGGGGTTAACGACTGAAGCTTTCTTT